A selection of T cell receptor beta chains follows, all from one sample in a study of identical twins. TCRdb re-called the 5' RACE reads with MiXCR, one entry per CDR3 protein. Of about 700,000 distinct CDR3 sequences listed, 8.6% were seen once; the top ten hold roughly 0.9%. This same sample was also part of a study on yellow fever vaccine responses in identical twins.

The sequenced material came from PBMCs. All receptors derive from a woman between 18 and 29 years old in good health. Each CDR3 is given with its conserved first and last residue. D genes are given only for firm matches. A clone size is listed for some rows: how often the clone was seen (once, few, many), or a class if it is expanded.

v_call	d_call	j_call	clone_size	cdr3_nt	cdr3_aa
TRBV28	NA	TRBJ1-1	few	TGTGCCAGCAGTCCCGGGGGTGACGGCACTGAAGCTTTCTTT	CASSPGGDGTEAFF
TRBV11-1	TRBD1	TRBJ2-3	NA	TGTGCCAGCAGCCTTAGGCCCGGGACAGGGAAATCAGATACGCAGTATTTT	CASSLRPGTGKSDTQYF
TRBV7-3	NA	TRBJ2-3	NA	TGTGCCAGCAGCTTCGCGGGGGCACAGACTAGCACAGATACGCAGTATTTT	CASSFAGAQTSTDTQYF
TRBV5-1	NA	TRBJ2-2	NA	TGCGCCAGCAGCCTTGATGGGCGGGTTAACACCGGGGAGCTGTTTTTT	CASSLDGRVNTGELFF
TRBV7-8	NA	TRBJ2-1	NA	TGTGCCAGCAGCTTCAAAGAACCCTATTACCCCAACAATGAGCAGTTCTTC	CASSFKEPYYPNNEQFF
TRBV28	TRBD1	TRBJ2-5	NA	TGTGCCAGCAGTTTATCCTCTCCCGGACAGGGCAGAGAGACCCAGTACTTC	CASSLSSPGQGRETQYF
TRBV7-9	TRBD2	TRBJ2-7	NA	TGTGCCAGCAGCTTAGGGGGACTAGCGGGGCCCTCCTACGAGCAGTACTTC	CASSLGGLAGPSYEQYF
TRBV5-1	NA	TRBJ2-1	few	TGCGCCAGCAGCTTGGGAATCGGCGGGCCAGGAAATTACAATGAGCAGTTCTTC	CASSLGIGGPGNYNEQFF
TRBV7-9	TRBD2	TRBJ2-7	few	TGTGCCAGCAGCCCGGACGGGGGGAACGAGCAGTACTTC	CASSPDGGNEQYF
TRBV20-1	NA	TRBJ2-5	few	TGCAGTGCCATTCAGGGAGGTGGAGAGACCCAGTACTTC	CSAIQGGGETQYF